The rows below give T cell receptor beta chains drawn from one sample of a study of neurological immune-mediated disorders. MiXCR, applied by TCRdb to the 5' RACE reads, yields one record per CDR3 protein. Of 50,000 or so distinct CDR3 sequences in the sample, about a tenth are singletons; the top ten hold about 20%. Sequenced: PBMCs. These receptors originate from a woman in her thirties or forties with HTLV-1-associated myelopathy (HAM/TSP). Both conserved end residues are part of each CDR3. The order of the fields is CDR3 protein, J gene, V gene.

CASSHLPGRDYGYTF,TRBJ1-2,TRBV4-1
CASSPSGTGDNEQFF,TRBJ2-1,TRBV21-1
CASSREAADTQYF,TRBJ2-3,TRBV5-1
CASSRGEGTYNEQFF,TRBJ2-1,TRBV12-3/TRBV12-4
CASSLTGGSSYEQYF,TRBJ2-7,TRBV5-1
CASGSGQFKNIQYF,TRBJ2-4,TRBV5-1
CASKVENTGELFF,TRBJ2-2,TRBV5-1
CASRPKRTPYEQYF,TRBJ2-7,TRBV27
CASSSDRGYEQYF,TRBJ2-7,TRBV11-2
CASSFIRTITLKRQLLMKNCFF,TRBJ1-4,TRBV5-1
CASSGGTGQDTQYF,TRBJ2-3,TRBV2
CASSLEGGGDEQYF,TRBJ2-7,TRBV5-1
CASSSLVSSTDTQYF,TRBJ2-3,TRBV7-2
CSARDPASGGETQYF,TRBJ2-5,TRBV20-1
CASSSRPGELFF,TRBJ2-2,TRBV5-1
CSGSARAGQIIGTSYNEQFF,TRBJ2-1,TRBV29-1
CASSSAHTGLRNTGELFF,TRBJ2-2,TRBV6-5
CASSLEAPASRGYGYTF,TRBJ1-2,TRBV7-9
CAISDTGGFSTDTQYF,TRBJ2-3,TRBV10-3
CASSPWVAPYEQYF,TRBJ2-7,TRBV28
CASSPGTGAVAKNIQYF,TRBJ2-4,TRBV12-3/TRBV12-4
CASSQGLRNTEAFF,TRBJ1-1,TRBV4-1
CATTGHFTDTQYF,TRBJ2-3,TRBV5-6
CATSDLGSGLQETQYF,TRBJ2-5,TRBV24-1
CASNKQGARGYTF,TRBJ1-2,TRBV19
CATSDGRIQETQYF,TRBJ2-5,TRBV24-1
CASSRTGTYFYYEQYF,TRBJ2-7,TRBV12-3/TRBV12-4
CAAGPIRPLHF,TRBJ1-6,TRBV10-3
CASSPGLAGLAHNEQFF,TRBJ2-1,TRBV27
CASSPDSYQETQYF,TRBJ2-5,TRBV5-1
CATSAQGQGNTGELFF,TRBJ2-2,TRBV24-1
CSARPPGQLNSPLHF,TRBJ1-6,TRBV20-1
CATSRDGTHIQYF,TRBJ2-4,TRBV15
CASSLALSGANVLTF,TRBJ2-6,TRBV5-1
CASSPWDRVHEQFF,TRBJ2-1,TRBV7-7
CASSPHRAGDEKLFF,TRBJ1-4,TRBV6-2/TRBV6-3
CSVDHTGEATDTQYF,TRBJ2-3,TRBV29-1
CASSLGASGEQETQYF,TRBJ2-5,TRBV5-1
CSVLPRGLTEDNSPLHF,TRBJ1-6,TRBV29-1
CASSLPGTHNQPQHF,TRBJ1-5,TRBV7-2
CAISEVDSGIGGGYTF,TRBJ1-2,TRBV10-3
CASSVTQGDTGELFF,TRBJ2-2,TRBV9
CASSPSFSGYEQFF,TRBJ2-1,TRBV18
CSASFSSGGALEQFF,TRBJ2-1,TRBV20-1
CASSLAGSSYEQYF,TRBJ2-7,TRBV5-5
CASSRRTGGNTEAFF,TRBJ1-1,TRBV6-5